Reported below is one TCR beta chain. Germline CDR1 is MNHNY and CDR2 is SVGAGI (reference sequence). The V end lost 0 bases, the J end lost 1 base, and 10 bases lay between the germline ends. The CDR3 spans 16 residues. This sample is part of a study of cytomegalovirus exposure and HLA in healthy donors. Use of 60 Vbeta and 13 Jbeta primers characterized the PCR. Produced via immunoSEQ multiplex PCR; TCRdb's table is partial and in-frame only. This sample has fewer than 250,000 clones, with about 79% found just once. The sequence was collected from a male donor in good health and CMV-seronegative. The specimen sequenced was PBMCs. This sequence joins TRBV6-6 and TRBJ2-1; possibly TRBD1 for D (5 bases). CDR3 residues: CASSYSMQGSYNEQFF. The CDR3 bases are TGTGCCAGCAGTTACTCAATGCAGGGATCCTACAATGAGCAGTTCTTC.